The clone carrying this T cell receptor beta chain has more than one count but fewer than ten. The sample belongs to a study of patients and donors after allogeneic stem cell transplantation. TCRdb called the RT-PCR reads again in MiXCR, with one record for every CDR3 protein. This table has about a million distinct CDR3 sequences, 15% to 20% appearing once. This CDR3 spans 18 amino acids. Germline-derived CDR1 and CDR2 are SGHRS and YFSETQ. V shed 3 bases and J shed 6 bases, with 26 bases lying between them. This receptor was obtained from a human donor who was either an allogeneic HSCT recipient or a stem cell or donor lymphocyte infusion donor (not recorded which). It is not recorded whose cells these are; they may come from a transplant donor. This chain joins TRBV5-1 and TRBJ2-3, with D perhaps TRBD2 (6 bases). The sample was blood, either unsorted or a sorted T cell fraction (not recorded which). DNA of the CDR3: TGCGCCAGCAGCTCTCTTACACCACGGGACTCGCATTGGGATACGCAGTATTTT. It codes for CASSSLTPRDSHWDTQYF.